This TCR beta chain was observed in a study of shared clonotypes between healthy human individuals. General study points: It was the few donors that limited the genetic and exposure-history diversity represented. Rarefaction gave evidence that sorted-subset sequencing remained incomplete despite large depth. Clonotypes shared by all four donors outscored non-shared clonotypes in generation probability.

With 2 bases clipped from V and 4 bases from J, the junction kept 5 bases outside the gene matches. The length of the CDR3 is 14 residues. Looked up from germline, CDR1 is SGHRS and CDR2 is YFSETQ. CD8 cells regarded as naive lacked CD45RO, were positively chosen for CCR7, and omitted terminally differentiated effector memory CD45RA+ cells. Regarding this clone: Its specificity is not known.

Sequencing was at deep level. Profiled with immunoSEQ multiplex PCR; TCRdb holds only in-frame clones, not every one. This sample has about 1,900,000 clones; around 96% occur once, and the top ten carry under 1.5%. Sequenced: naive CD8+ T cells sorted from blood. The V call is TRBV5-1, the J call TRBJ2-7; 8 bases match TRBD1. The source of this sequence is a man between 18 and 35 years old in good health. The CDR3 loop is CASSFRDRQYEQYF. The CDR3 coding sequence is TGCGCCAGCAGCTTCCGGGACAGGCAATACGAGCAGTACTTC.